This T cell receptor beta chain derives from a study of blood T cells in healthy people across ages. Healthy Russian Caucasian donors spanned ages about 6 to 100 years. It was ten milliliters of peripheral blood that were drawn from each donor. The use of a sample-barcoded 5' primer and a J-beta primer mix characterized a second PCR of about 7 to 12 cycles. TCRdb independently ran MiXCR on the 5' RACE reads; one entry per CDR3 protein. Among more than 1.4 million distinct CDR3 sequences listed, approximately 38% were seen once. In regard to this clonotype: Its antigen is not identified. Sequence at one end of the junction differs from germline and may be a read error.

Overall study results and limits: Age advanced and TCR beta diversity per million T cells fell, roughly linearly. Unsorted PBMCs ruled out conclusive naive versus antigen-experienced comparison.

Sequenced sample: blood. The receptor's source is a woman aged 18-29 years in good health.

The CDR3 DNA sequence: TGTGCCAACAGCTTAGGGCCGGGGCAGTTCGGCTATGGCTACACCTTC. This encodes CANSLGPGQFGYGYTF. The chain combines TRBV7-2 with TRBJ1-2; the D gene is possibly TRBD1 (5 bases). The length of the CDR3 is 16 residues. CDR1 is SGHTA and CDR2 is FQGNSA in the germline V gene.